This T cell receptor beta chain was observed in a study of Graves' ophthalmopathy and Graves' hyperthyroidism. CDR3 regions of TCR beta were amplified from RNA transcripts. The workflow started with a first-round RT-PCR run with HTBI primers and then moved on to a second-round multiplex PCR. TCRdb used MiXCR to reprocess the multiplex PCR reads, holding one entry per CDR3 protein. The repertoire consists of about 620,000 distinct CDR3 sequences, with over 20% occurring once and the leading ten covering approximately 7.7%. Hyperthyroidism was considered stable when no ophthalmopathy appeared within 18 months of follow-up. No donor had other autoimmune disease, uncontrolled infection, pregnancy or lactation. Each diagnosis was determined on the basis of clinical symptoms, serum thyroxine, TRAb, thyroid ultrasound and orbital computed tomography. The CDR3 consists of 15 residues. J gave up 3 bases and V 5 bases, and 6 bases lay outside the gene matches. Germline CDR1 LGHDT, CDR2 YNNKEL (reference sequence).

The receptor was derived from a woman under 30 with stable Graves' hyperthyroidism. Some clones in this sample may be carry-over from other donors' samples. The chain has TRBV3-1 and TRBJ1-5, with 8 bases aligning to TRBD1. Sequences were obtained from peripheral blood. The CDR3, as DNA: TGTGCCAGCAGCTTCGGACAGGGTACCAATCAGCCCCAGCATTTT. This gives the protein CASSFGQGTNQPQHF.